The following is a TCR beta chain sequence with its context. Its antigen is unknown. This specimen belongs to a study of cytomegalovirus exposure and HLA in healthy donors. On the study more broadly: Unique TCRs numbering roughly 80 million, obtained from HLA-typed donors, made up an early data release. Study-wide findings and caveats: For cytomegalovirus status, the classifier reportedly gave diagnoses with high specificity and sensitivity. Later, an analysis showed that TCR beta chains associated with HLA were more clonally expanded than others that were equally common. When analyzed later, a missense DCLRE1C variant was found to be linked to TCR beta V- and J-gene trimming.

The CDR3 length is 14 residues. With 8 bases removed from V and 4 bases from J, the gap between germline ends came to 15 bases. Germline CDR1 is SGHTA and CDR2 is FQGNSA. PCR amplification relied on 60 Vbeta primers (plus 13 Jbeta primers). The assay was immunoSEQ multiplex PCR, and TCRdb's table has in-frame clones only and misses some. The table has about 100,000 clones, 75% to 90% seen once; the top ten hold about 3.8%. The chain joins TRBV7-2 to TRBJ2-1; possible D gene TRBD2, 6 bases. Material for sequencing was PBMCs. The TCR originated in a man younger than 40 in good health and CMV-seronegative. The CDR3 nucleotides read TGTGCCAGCGGGGAGGCCCTTCATTACAATGAGCAGTTCTTC. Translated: CASGEALHYNEQFF.